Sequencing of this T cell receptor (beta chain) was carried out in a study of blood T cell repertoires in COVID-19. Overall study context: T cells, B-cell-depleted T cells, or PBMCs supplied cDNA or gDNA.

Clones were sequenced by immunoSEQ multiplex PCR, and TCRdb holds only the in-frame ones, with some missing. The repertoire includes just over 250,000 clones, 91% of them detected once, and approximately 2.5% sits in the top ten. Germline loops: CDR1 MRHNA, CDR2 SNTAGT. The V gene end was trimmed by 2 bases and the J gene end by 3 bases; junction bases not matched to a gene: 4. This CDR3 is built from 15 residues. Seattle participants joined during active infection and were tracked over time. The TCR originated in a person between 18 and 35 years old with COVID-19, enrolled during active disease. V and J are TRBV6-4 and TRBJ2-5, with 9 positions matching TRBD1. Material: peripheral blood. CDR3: CASSDQGQGKETQYF. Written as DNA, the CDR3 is TGTGCCAGCAGTGACCAGGGACAGGGTAAAGAGACCCAGTACTTC.